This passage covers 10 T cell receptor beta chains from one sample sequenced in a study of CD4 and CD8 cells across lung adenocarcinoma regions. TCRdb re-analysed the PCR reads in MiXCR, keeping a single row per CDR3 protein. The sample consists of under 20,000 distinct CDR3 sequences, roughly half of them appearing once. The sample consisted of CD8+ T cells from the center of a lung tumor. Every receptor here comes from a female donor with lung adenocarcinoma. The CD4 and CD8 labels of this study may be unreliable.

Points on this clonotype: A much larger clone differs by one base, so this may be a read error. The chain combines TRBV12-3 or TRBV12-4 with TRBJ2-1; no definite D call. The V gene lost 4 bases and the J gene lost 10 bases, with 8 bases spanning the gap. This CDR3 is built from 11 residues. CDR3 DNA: TGTGCCAGCAGTTCTGGTGGAGAGCAGTTCTTC. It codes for CASSSGGEQFF.

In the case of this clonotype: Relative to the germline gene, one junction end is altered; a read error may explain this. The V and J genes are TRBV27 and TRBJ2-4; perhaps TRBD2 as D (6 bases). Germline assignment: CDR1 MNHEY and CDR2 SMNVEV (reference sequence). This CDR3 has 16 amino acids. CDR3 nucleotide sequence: TGTGCCAGCAGCTCTTGGGGGGAGAGTAGCACAAATATTCAGTATTTC. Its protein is CASSSWGESSTNIQYF.

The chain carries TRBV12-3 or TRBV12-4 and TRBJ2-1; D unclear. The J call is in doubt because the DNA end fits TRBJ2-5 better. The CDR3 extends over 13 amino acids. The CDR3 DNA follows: TGTGCCAGCAGTCTATCCCCCCGGGAGACCCAGTACTTC. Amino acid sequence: CASSLSPRETQYF.

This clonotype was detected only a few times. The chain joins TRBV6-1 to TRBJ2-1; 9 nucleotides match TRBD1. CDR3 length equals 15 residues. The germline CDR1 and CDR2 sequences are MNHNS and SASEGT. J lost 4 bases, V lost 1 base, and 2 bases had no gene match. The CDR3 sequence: CASSEEQGAYNEQFF. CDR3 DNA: TGTGCCAGCAGTGAAGAACAGGGGGCTTACAATGAGCAGTTCTTC.

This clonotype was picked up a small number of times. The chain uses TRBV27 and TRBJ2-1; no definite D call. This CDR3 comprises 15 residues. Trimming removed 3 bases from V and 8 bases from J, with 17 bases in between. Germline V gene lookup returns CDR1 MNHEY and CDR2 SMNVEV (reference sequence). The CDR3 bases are TGTGCCAGCAGTTTGGAACTATCGACGTGGGATGAGCAGTTCTTC. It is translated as CASSLELSTWDEQFF.

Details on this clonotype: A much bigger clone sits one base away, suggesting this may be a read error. CDR3 DNA sequence: TGTACCAGCAGCGCCAAACAGGGGGGACAAGAGACCCAGTACTTC. Translating gives CTSSAKQGGQETQYF. The chain combines TRBV11-3 with TRBJ2-5, with TRBD1 identical over 8 bases. This CDR3 is built from 15 residues. Germline loops: CDR1 SGHNT, CDR2 YENEEA. Complete variable domain (other parts from reference TRBV11-3 and TRBJ2-5): EAGVVQSPRYKIIEKKQPVAFWCNPISGHNTLYWYLQNLGQGPELLIRYENEEAVDDSQLPKDRFSAERLKGVDSTLKIQPAELGDSAVYLCTSSAKQGGQETQYFGPGTRLLVL.

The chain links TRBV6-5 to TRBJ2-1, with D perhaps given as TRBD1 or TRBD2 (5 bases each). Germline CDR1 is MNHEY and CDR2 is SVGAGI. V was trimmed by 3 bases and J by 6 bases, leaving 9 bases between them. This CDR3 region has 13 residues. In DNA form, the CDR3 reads TGTGCCAGCAGTTATAGGGACGGCAATGAGCAGTTCTTC. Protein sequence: CASSYRDGNEQFF.

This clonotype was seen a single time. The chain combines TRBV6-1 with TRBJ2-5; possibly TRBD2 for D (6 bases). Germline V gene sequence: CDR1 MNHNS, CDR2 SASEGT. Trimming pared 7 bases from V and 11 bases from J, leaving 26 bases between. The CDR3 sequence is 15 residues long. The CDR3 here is CASMSTSRAADEQYF. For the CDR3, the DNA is TGTGCCAGCATGTCAACTAGCCGAGCGGCAGATGAGCAGTACTTC.

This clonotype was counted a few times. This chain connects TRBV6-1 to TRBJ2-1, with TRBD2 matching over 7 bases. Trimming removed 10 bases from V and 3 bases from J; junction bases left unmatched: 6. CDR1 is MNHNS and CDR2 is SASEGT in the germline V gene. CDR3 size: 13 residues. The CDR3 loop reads CATNGGGYNEQFF. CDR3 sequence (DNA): TGTGCCACCAATGGGGGGGGCTACAATGAGCAGTTCTTC.

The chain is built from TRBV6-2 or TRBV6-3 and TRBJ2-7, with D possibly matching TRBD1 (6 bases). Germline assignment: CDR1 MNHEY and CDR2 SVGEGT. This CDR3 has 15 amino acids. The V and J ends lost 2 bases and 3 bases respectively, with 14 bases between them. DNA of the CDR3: TGTGCCAGCAGTTACCTGGGGGCACGAAGCTACGAGCAGTACTTC. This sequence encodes CASSYLGARSYEQYF.